The 17 T cell receptor beta chains below were found in one sample sequenced in a study of blood T cell repertoires in COVID-19. Libraries were prepared by immunoSEQ multiplex PCR; TCRdb keeps only in-frame clonotypes and omits some of them. The sample contains 150,000 to 200,000 clones, 84% of which appear only once. Sequences were obtained from peripheral blood. The receptors stem from a woman between 65 and 79 years old with COVID-19, enrolled during active disease.

This clone was counted a few times. This chain uses TRBV28 with TRBJ1-2; D not resolved. CDR1 and CDR2 from the germline V gene are MDHEN and SYDVKM. This CDR3 is 14 amino acids long. Trimming stripped 5 bases from V and 5 bases from J, with 15 bases between. The CDR3 spells CASSSPGIYYGYTF. CDR3 nucleotide sequence: TGTGCCAGCAGTAGCCCCGGGATTTATTATGGCTACACCTTC.

The chain is built from TRBV24-1 and TRBJ2-1; a possible D gene is TRBD1 (6 bases). Germline lookup yields CDR1 KGHDR and CDR2 SFDVKD. The CDR3 extends over 12 amino acids. The V and J ends lost 5 bases and 7 bases respectively, with 8 bases between them. The CDR3 DNA follows: TGTGCCACCAGTGGACAGGTGAATGAGCAGTTCTTC. This translates into CATSGQVNEQFF.

This chain joins TRBV14 and TRBJ2-6; D gene uncertain. CDR1 is SGHDN, CDR2 FVKESK, per germline. V gave up 1 base and J gave up 0 bases, with 13 bases separating them. There are 18 residues in the CDR3. This CDR3 reads CASSQVGRSNSGANVLTF. As DNA, the CDR3 is TGTGCCAGCAGCCAAGTGGGCAGGTCTAACTCTGGGGCCAACGTCCTGACTTTC.

The V and J genes are TRBV6-5 and TRBJ1-6; 10 bases agree with TRBD1. Trimming removed 8 bases from V and 7 bases from J; junction bases left unmatched: 5. From germline, CDR1 is MNHEY and CDR2 SVGAGI. The CDR3 loop spans 14 amino acids. Here the CDR3 DNA reads TGTGCCAGCTGCGCGGGACAGGGGAATTCACCCCTCCACTTT. Translated, it gives CASCAGQGNSPLHF.

The chain recombines TRBV28 with TRBJ1-6, with 7 bases aligning to TRBD1. J gave up 10 bases and V 4 bases, and 16 bases lay outside the gene matches. The CDR3 runs 17 residues. The germline V gene encodes CDR1 MDHEN and CDR2 SYDVKM. The CDR3 nucleotides read TGTGCCAGCAGTTCCACCCACCCCGACAGGGAGATGTCACCCCTCCACTTT. Translated: CASSSTHPDREMSPLHF. Full variable domain (rest looked up from reference TRBV28 and TRBJ1-6): DVKVTQSSRYLVKRTGEKVFLECVQDMDHENMFWYRQDPGLGLRLIYFSYDVKMKEKGDIPEGYSVSREKKERFSLILESASTNQTSMYLCASSSTHPDREMSPLHFGNGTRLTVT.

The chain employs TRBV19 and TRBJ1-5; the D is unclear. From germline, CDR1 is LNHDA and CDR2 SQIVND (reference sequence). The CDR3 sequence is 14 residues long. Trimming took off 7 bases at V and 2 bases at J, with 12 bases between the two ends. CDR3 nucleotide sequence: TGTGCCAGTATTGGAGGGTCGGGCAATCAGCCCCAGCATTTT. Its translation: CASIGGSGNQPQHF.

This rearrangement joins TRBV2 to TRBJ1-5; D might be TRBD1 (6 bases). V lost 5 bases and J 7 bases, leaving 12 bases between the germline ends. The CDR3 is 13 residues long. The V gene's germline CDR1 is SNHLY and CDR2 FYNNEI. In DNA form, the CDR3 reads TGTGCCAGCAGTCTCAGGGGCGGGCAGCCCCAGCATTTT. It is translated as CASSLRGGQPQHF.

This chain connects TRBV15 to TRBJ1-1, with D hard to call. The CDR3 is 16 amino acids. The V end lost 1 base, the J end lost 1 base, and 13 bases lay between the germline ends. Germline values: CDR1 LNHNV, CDR2 YYDKDF (reference sequence). CDR3 residues: CATSRARAGRNTEAFF. As DNA, the CDR3 is TGTGCCACCAGCAGAGCGAGGGCAGGCCGGAACACTGAAGCTTTCTTT.

The CDR3 nucleotides read TGTGCCAGCTCGGGGACAGGGGGCGATCAGCCCCAGCATTTT. Translated, it gives CASSGTGGDQPQHF. This chain joins TRBV18 and TRBJ1-5; 12 nucleotides agree with TRBD1. The V segment lost 6 bases and the J segment 5 bases; nucleotides outside the gene matches: 2. CDR1 and CDR2 from the germline V gene are KGHSH and LQKENI. This CDR3 has 14 amino acids.

The chain carries TRBV25-1 and TRBJ1-1; TRBD1 aligns across 11 bases. V gave up 5 bases and J gave up 3 bases; unmatched junction bases: 8. CDR3 length equals 16 residues. From germline, CDR1 is MGHDK and CDR2 SYGVNS. The chain's CDR3 is CASSPGQGASDTEAFF. Written as DNA, the CDR3 is TGTGCCAGCAGTCCAGGACAGGGGGCGAGCGACACTGAAGCTTTCTTT.

This clone was picked up a small number of times. V and J are TRBV6-5 and TRBJ1-4, with TRBD1 matching 7 bases. The CDR3 runs to 15 residues. Trimming cost V 5 bases and J 3 bases; bases outside gene matches: 6. The germline V gene has CDR1 MNHEY and CDR2 SVGAGI. CDR3: CASSTQGDPNEKLFF. CDR3 nucleotides: TGTGCCAGCAGTACCCAGGGGGACCCTAATGAAAAACTGTTTTTT.

The rearrangement links TRBV7-2 to TRBJ2-1, with 8 bases fitting TRBD2. J was trimmed by 3 bases and V by 2 bases; bases with no gene match: 6. The CDR3 covers 16 residues. Germline V lookup: CDR1 SGHTA, CDR2 FQGNSA. The CDR3 loop is CASSLMTGGFYNEQFF. CDR3 sequence (DNA): TGTGCCAGCAGCTTAATGACGGGGGGGTTCTACAATGAGCAGTTCTTC.

The genes are TRBV6-4 and TRBJ1-1; TRBD1 matches 7 bases. This CDR3 contains 14 residues. Germline loops: CDR1 MRHNA, CDR2 SNTAGT. V was clipped by 5 bases and J by 10 bases; unmatched bases: 13. CDR3 sequence reads: CASSPGQLVPGAFF. CDR3 coding DNA: TGTGCCAGCAGTCCGGGACAGCTGGTCCCCGGAGCTTTCTTT.

This clone has a handful of counts. The chain carries TRBV3-1 (or the pseudogene TRBV3-2) and TRBJ1-2; 8 bases line up with TRBD1. The ends lost 6 bases at V and 2 bases at J; junction bases unmatched: 11. Germline V gene data show CDR1 as LGHDT and CDR2 as YNNKEL (reference sequence). The CDR3 totals 16 residues. CDR3 loop: CASSQLSQGVNYGYTF. The CDR3 DNA reads as TGTGCCAGCAGTCAACTTTCACAGGGGGTGAACTATGGCTACACCTTC.

CDR3 DNA sequence: TGTGCTAGTGTCATTGGACGAGGGGATACGCAGTATTTT. It encodes CASVIGRGDTQYF. This chain links TRBV12-5 with TRBJ2-3; maybe TRBD2 (5 bases). This CDR3 spans 13 amino acids. Germline loops: CDR1 LGHNT, CDR2 FRNRAP. V gave up 7 bases and J gave up 6 bases, with 14 bases separating them.

V usage is TRBV7-2 and J usage is TRBJ2-5; 9 nucleotides line up with TRBD2. The ends lost 2 bases at V and 4 bases at J; junction bases unmatched: 8. CDR1 SGHTA and CDR2 FQGNSA come from the germline V gene. This CDR3 is 16 amino acids long. The CDR3 is CASSLSPAGGAETQYF. CDR3 sequence (DNA): TGTGCCAGCAGCTTATCCCCTGCGGGGGGGGCAGAGACCCAGTACTTC.

V and J are TRBV5-1 and TRBJ1-2, with D tentatively TRBD1 (6 bases). V was pared by 5 bases and J by 6 bases, with 17 bases between. Germline V gene lookup returns CDR1 SGHRS and CDR2 YFSETQ. CDR3 size: 14 residues. The CDR3 spells CASRSAQGPDGYTF. CDR3 nucleotide sequence: TGCGCCAGCAGATCAGCGCAGGGGCCGGATGGCTACACCTTC.